These T cell receptor beta chains were read from a single sample in a study of T cell responses to AZD1222 COVID-19 vaccine. Here immunoSEQ multiplex PCR was the method, and the copy in TCRdb shows in-frame clones only, minus some. The sample records about 97,000 clones, approximately 90% being singletons. Source: peripheral blood, taken on day 0 of AZD1222 vaccination. The receptor set was obtained from an adult in good health. Both conserved end residues are part of each CDR3. Fields, in order: clone size, V gene, D gene, J gene, CDR3 DNA, CDR3 protein. The D gene is left open where the match is weak. Only part of the rows carry a size: once, few, many, or a class if the clone is expanded.

.,TRBV6-6,.,TRBJ1-1,TGTGCCAGCAGTTCACTGACAGTGAACACTGAAGCTTTCTTT,CASSSLTVNTEAFF
few,TRBV7-2,TRBD2,TRBJ2-7,TGTGCCAGCAGCTTAGCTGCGGGAGATTCCTACGAGCAGTACTTC,CASSLAAGDSYEQYF
.,TRBV6-5,.,TRBJ2-5,TGTGCCAGCAGTTACTCGTGGGGACTGGAGACCCAGTACTTC,CASSYSWGLETQYF
.,TRBV5-6,.,TRBJ2-1,TGTGCCACCGGTGAGAGCTCCTACAATGAGCAGTTCTTC,CATGESSYNEQFF
.,TRBV18,.,TRBJ1-2,TGTGCCAGCTCACCACGAGGCAGGGACTATGGCTACACCTTC,CASSPRGRDYGYTF
.,TRBV4-2,.,TRBJ1-3,TGTGCCAGCAGCCAAGAGTTAACAGTCTCTGGAAACACCATATATTTT,CASSQELTVSGNTIYF
.,TRBV5-1,TRBD1,TRBJ1-3,TGCGCCAGCAGCTTCGACAGGGGGGCTACCATATATTTT,CASSFDRGATIYF
.,TRBV7-3,TRBD2,TRBJ2-1,TGTGCCAGCAGCTTAGTAGCGGGGGGCTCCTACAATGAGCAGTTCTTC,CASSLVAGGSYNEQFF
.,TRBV6-6,TRBD2,TRBJ2-1,TGTGCCAGCAGCCGCGATGCGAGCGGGATGGGAGGTGAGCAGTTCTTC,CASSRDASGMGGEQFF
.,TRBV29-1,TRBD1,TRBJ1-1,TGCAGCGGAACTGGGCAGGGGGACACTGAAGCTTTCTTT,CSGTGQGDTEAFF
.,TRBV29-1,.,TRBJ2-2,TGCAGCGCTTATAGCGGGGAGCTGTTTTTT,CSAYSGELFF
once,TRBV25-1,.,TRBJ2-2,TGTGCCAGCAGTGGCCTTGGAGCGGGCGCCGCGAACACCGGGGAGCTGTTTTTT,CASSGLGAGAANTGELFF
.,TRBV5-4,.,TRBJ2-2,TGTGCCAGCAGCTTGGTCAGGGCTAAGGAGGAGCTGTTTTTT,CASSLVRAKEELFF
.,TRBV19,TRBD2,TRBJ2-1,TGTGCCAGCAGGACTAGCGGGAGGTCCTACAATGAGCAGTTCTTC,CASRTSGRSYNEQFF
.,TRBV28,.,TRBJ2-1,TGTGCCAGCAGTTTCGACTATATCAATGAGCAGTTCTTC,CASSFDYINEQFF
.,TRBV13,.,TRBJ1-2,TGTGCCAGCAGTTCCGCCCTGAATTCTGAACAGGTAGAGGATGGCTACACCTTC,CASSSALNSEQVEDGYTF
.,TRBV9,.,TRBJ1-2,TGTGCCACTCCAACAGGGAGTCATCATGGCTACACCTTC,CATPTGSHHGYTF
.,TRBV20-1,.,TRBJ2-1,TGCAGTGCTAGAGAGGGTAATGAGCAGTTCTTC,CSAREGNEQFF
.,TRBV7-9,TRBD2,TRBJ2-1,TGTGCCAGCGATGGGACTAGCATTTACAATGAGCAGTTCTTC,CASDGTSIYNEQFF
.,TRBV18,TRBD1,TRBJ2-3,TGTGCCAGCTCACTCGGACAGGGATTCGCAGATACGCAGTATTTT,CASSLGQGFADTQYF
.,TRBV5-1,.,TRBJ1-3,TGCGCCAGCAGCTTGGACAGGCCGAGCTCTGGAAACACCATATATTTT,CASSLDRPSSGNTIYF
.,TRBV9,TRBD2,TRBJ2-1,TGTGCCAGCAGCGTAGGTGGGAGGGCCTACAATGAGCAGTTCTTC,CASSVGGRAYNEQFF
.,TRBV7-3,.,TRBJ1-1,TGTGCCAGCAGCTCCCAACCGAACACTGAAGCTTTCTTT,CASSSQPNTEAFF
.,TRBV7-2,.,TRBJ1-5,TGTGCCAGCAGCTTAGAGGGGTCGAGCAATCAGCCCCAGCATTTT,CASSLEGSSNQPQHF
.,TRBV10-3,.,TRBJ2-5,TGTGCCATCAGGGAGGGACAGCAAGAGACCCAGTACTTC,CAIREGQQETQYF
.,TRBV7-3,.,TRBJ2-1,TGTGCCAGCAGCTTAGGAAATGAGCAGTTCTTC,CASSLGNEQFF
.,TRBV4-1,.,TRBJ1-1,TGCGCCAGCAGCCAAGATAGGAGGGTAGGGCGCAACACTGAAGCTTTCTTT,CASSQDRRVGRNTEAFF
.,TRBV3-1/TRBV3-2,.,TRBJ2-1,TGTGCCAGCAGCCAAGGGGACCCCAATGAGCAGTTCTTC,CASSQGDPNEQFF
.,TRBV3-1/TRBV3-2,TRBD1,TRBJ2-7,TGTGCCAGCAGCCAAGTGCGGGACAGGGGAGCCGAGCAGTACTTC,CASSQVRDRGAEQYF
.,TRBV6-5,TRBD1,TRBJ2-7,TGTGCCAGCAGATTTGGACAGGCCACTACCTACGAGCAGTACTTC,CASRFGQATTYEQYF
.,TRBV18,.,TRBJ2-3,TGTGCCAGCTCACCTTCCCTTCAAGGGTCCCGAGATACGCAGTATTTT,CASSPSLQGSRDTQYF